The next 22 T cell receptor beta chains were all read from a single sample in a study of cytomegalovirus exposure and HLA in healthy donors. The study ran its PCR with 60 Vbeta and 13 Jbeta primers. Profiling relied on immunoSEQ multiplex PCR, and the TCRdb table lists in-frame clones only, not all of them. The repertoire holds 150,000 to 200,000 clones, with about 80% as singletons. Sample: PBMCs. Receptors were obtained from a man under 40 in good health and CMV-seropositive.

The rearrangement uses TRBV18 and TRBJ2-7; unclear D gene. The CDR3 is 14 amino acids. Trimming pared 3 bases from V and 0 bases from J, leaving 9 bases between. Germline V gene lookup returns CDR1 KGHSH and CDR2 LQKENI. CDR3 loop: CASSPAQASYEQYF. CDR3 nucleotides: TGTGCCAGCTCACCCGCGCAGGCCTCCTACGAGCAGTACTTC.

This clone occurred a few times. In nucleotides, the CDR3 is TGTGCCAGCAAGTCGGGGAGCTCCTACAATGAGCAGTTCTTC. Translating gives CASKSGSSYNEQFF. The rearrangement joins TRBV28 to TRBJ2-1, with D perhaps matching TRBD2 (5 bases). Trimming shortened V by 7 bases and J by 0 bases, and 10 bases separated the two germline ends. The V gene's germline CDR1 is MDHEN and CDR2 SYDVKM. The CDR3 runs to 14 residues. The complete variable domain, with remaining parts taken from reference TRBV28 and TRBJ2-1, reads DVKVTQSSRYLVKRTGEKVFLECVQDMDHENMFWYRQDPGLGLRLIYFSYDVKMKEKGDIPEGYSVSREKKERFSLILESASTNQTSMYLCASKSGSSYNEQFFGPGTRLTVL.

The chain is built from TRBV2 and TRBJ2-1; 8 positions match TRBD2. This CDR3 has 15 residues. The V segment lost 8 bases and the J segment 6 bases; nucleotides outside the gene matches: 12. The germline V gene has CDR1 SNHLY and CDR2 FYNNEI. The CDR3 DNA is TGTGCCAGCCGTCAGGGGCTAGCGGGTAGCAATGAGCAGTTCTTC. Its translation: CASRQGLAGSNEQFF.

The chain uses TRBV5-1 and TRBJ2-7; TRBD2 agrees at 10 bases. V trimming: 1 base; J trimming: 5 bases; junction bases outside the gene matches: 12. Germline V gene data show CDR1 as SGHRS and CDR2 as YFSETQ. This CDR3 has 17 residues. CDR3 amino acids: CASSLWGGGLAVHEQYF. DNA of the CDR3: TGCGCCAGCAGCTTGTGGGGCGGAGGACTAGCGGTCCACGAGCAGTACTTC. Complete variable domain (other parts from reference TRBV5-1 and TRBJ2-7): KAGVTQTPRYLIKTRGQQVTLSCSPISGHRSVSWYQQTPGQGLQFLFEYFSETQRNKGNFPGRFSGRQFSNSRSEMNVSTLELGDSALYLCASSLWGGGLAVHEQYFGPGTRLTVT.

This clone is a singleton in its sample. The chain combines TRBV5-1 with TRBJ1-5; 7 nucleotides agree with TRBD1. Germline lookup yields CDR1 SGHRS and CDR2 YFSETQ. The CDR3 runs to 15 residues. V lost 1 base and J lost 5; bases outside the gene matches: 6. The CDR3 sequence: CASSLTGAEDQPQHF. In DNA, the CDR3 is TGCGCCAGCAGCTTGACAGGGGCGGAAGATCAGCCCCAGCATTTT.

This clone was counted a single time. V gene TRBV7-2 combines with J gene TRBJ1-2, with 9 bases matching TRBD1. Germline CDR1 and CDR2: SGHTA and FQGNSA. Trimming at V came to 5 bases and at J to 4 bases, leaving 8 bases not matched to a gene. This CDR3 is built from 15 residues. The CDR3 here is CASSPLGTGTYGYTF. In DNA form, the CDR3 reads TGTGCCAGCAGCCCACTCGGGACAGGGACCTATGGCTACACCTTC.

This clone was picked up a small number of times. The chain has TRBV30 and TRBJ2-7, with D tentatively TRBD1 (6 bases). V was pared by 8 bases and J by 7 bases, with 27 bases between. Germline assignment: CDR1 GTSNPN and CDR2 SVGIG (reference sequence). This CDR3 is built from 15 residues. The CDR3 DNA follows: TGTGCCCAGAGTTTGGGGGCTGAGACTCTCCAGGAGCAGTACTTC. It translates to CAQSLGAETLQEQYF.

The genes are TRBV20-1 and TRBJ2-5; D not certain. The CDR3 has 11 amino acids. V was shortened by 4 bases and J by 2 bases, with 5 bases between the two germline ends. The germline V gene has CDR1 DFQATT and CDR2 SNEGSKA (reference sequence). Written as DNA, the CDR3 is TGCAGTGCTACCGTTCAAGAGACCCAGTACTTC. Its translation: CSATVQETQYF.

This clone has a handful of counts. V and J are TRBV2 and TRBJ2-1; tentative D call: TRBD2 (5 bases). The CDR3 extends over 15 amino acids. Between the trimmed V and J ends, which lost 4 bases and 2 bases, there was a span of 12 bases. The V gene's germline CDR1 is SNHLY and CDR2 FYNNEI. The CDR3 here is CASSALQRAYNEQFF. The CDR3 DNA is TGTGCCAGCAGTGCCTTACAGAGGGCCTACAATGAGCAGTTCTTC.

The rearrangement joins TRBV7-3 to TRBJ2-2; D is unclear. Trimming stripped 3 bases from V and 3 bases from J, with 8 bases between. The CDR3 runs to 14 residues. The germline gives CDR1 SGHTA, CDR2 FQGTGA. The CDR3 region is CASSLSVDTGELFF. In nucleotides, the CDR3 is TGTGCCAGCAGCTTGAGCGTGGACACCGGGGAGCTGTTTTTT.

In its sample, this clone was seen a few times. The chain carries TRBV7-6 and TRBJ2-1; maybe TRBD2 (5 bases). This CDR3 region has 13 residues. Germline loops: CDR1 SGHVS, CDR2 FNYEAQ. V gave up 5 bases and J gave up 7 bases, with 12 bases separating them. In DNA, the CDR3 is TGTGCCAGCAGCCCCCGGGGTGGGAATGAGCAGTTCTTC. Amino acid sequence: CASSPRGGNEQFF.

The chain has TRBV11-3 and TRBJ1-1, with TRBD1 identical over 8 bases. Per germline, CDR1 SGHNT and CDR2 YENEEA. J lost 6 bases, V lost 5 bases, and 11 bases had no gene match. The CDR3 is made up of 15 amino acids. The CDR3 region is CASSARTGSLAEAFF. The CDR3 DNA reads TGTGCCAGCAGCGCCCGGACAGGGAGCCTAGCTGAAGCTTTCTTT.

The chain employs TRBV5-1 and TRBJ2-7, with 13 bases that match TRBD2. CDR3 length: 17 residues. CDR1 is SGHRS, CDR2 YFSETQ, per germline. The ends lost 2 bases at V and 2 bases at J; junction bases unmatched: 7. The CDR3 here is CASSFGTSGTITYEQYF. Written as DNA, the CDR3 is TGCGCCAGCAGCTTCGGGACTAGCGGGACTATTACCTACGAGCAGTACTTC.

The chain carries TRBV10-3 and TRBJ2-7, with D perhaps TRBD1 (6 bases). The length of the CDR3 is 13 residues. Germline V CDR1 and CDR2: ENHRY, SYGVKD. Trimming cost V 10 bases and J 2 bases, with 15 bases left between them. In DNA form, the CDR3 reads TGTGCCACCCGGGGACAAGAACCCTACGAGCAGTACTTC. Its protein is CATRGQEPYEQYF.

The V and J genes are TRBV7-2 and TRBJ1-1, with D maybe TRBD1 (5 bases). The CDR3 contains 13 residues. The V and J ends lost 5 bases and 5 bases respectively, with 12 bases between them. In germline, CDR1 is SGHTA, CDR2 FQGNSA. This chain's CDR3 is CASSLNRGTEAFF. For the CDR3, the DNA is TGTGCCAGCAGCCTGAATCGGGGGACTGAAGCTTTCTTT.

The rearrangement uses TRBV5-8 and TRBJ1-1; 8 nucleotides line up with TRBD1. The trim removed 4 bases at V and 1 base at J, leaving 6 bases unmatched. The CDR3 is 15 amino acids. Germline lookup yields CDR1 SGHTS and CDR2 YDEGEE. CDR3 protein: CASSILGTGNTEAFF. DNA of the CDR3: TGTGCCAGCAGCATCCTCGGGACAGGGAACACTGAAGCTTTCTTT.

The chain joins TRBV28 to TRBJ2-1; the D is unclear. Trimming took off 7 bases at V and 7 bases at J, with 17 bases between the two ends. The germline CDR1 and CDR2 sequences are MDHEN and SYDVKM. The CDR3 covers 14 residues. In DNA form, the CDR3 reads TGTGCCAGCAACTCGCCGGAGAGAACTAATGAGCAGTTCTTC. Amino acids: CASNSPERTNEQFF.

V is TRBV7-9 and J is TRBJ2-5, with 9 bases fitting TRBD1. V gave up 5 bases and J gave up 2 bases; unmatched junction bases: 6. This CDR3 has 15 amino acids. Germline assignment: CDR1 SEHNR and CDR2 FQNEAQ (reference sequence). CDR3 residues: CASSPGTGTQETQYF. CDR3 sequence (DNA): TGTGCCAGCAGCCCCGGGACAGGGACTCAAGAGACCCAGTACTTC.

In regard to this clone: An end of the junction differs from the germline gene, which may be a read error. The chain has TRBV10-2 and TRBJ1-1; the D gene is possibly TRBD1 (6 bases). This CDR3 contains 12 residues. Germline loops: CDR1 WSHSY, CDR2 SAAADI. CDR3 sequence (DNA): TGCGCCAGCAGTGAGTCGGTCTGGACAGCCTCGTTT. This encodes CASSESVWTASF.

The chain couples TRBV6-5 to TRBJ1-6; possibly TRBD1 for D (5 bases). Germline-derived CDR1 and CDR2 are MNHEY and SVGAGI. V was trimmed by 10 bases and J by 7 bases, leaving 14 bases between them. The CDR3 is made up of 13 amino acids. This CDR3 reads CATNQGRNSPLHF. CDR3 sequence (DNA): TGTGCCACCAACCAGGGCCGGAATTCACCCCTCCACTTT.

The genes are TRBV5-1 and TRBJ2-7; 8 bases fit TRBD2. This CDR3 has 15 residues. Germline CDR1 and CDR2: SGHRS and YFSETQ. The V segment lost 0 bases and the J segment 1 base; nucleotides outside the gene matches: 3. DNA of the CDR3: TGCGCCAGCAGCTTGGATCGGGGGGGATCCTACGAGCAGTACTTC. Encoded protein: CASSLDRGGSYEQYF.

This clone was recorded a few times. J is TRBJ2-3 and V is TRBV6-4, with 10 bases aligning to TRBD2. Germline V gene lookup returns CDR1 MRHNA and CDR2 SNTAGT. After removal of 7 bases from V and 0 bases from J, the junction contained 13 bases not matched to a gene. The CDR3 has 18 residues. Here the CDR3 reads CASNPRLAGFSSTDTQYF. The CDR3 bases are TGTGCCAGCAACCCGCGACTAGCGGGTTTCTCTAGCACAGATACGCAGTATTTT.